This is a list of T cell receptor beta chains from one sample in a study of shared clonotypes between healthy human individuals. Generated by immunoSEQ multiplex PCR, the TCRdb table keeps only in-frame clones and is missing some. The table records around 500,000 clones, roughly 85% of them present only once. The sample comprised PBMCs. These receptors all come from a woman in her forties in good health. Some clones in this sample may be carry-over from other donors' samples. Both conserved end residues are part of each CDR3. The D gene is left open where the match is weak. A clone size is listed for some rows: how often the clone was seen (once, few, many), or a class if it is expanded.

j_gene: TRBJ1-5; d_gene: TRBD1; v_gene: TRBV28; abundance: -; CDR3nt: TGTGCCAGCAGTTTATCCCCCCCAGGGGGAGGTCAGCCCCAGCATTTT; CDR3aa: CASSLSPPGGGQPQHF
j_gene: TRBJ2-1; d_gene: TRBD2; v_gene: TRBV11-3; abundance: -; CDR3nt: TGTGCCAGCAGCTTCCGGGGAGGGGTAAATGAGCAGTTCTTC; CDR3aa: CASSFRGGVNEQFF
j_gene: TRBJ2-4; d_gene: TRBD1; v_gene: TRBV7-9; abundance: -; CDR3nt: TGTGCCAGCAGCTTAGCCGGACAGGGGGGGTACATTCAGTACTTC; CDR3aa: CASSLAGQGGYIQYF
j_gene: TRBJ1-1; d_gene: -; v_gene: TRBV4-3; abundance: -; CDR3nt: TGCGCCAGCAGCCAAGCGGTAGGGATCCCTGAAGCTTTCTTT; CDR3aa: CASSQAVGIPEAFF
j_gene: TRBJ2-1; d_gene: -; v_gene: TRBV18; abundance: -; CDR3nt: TGTGCCAGCTCATTTTCCGGTGACAATGAGCAGTTCTTC; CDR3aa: CASSFSGDNEQFF
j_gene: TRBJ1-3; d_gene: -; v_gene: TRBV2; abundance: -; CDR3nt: TGTGCCAGCAGTCAGGCGGGAGGAAACACCATATATTTT; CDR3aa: CASSQAGGNTIYF
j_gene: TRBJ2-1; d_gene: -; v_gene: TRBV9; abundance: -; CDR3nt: TGTGCCAGCAGCGGGACTAACCCACGTGAGCAGTTCTTC; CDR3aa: CASSGTNPREQFF
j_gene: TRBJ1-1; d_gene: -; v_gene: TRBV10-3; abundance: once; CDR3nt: TGTGCCATCAGTGGGCAGGCGGGAGGTACTGAAGCTTTCTTT; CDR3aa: CAISGQAGGTEAFF
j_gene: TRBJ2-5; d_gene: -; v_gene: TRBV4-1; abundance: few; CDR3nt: TGCGCCAGCAGCCAGAGCGGGACAGCCCAAGGGACCCAGTACTTC; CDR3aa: CASSQSGTAQGTQYF
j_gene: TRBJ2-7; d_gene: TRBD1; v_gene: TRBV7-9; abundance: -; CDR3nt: TGTGCCAGCAGCGGACATCCGGGACAGGGGAAATACGAGCAGTACTTC; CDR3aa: CASSGHPGQGKYEQYF
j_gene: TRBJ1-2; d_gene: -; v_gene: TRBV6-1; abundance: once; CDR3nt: TGTGCCAGCAGTGAACTTGGGGGGGGGAACTATGGCTACACCTTC; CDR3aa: CASSELGGGNYGYTF
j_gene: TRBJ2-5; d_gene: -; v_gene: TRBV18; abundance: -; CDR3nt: TGTGCCAGCTCACCCGGGACAAAAGAGACCCAGTACTTC; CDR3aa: CASSPGTKETQYF
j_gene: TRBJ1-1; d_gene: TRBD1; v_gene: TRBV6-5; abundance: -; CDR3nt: TGTGCCAGCAGTTTAGGGACAGGGGTTCGTCGTGGTGAAGCTTTCTTT; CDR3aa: CASSLGTGVRRGEAFF
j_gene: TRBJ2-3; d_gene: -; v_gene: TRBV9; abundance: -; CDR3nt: TGTGCCAGCAGCGTAGTCTCAGACTCCACAGATACGCAGTATTTT; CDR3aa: CASSVVSDSTDTQYF
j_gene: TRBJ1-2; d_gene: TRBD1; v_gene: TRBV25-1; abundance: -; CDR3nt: TGTGCCAGCAGTGCAGGAATCGGGACAGGGGGGGACTATGGCTACACCTTC; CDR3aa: CASSAGIGTGGDYGYTF
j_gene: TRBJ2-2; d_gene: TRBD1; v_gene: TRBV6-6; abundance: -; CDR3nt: TGTGCCAGCAGTCCGGGACAGGAGTTTCCCGGGGAGCTGTTTTTT; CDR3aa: CASSPGQEFPGELFF
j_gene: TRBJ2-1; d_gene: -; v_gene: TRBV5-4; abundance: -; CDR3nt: TGTGCCAGCAGATTGGACTATGGGTTCGATGAGCAGTTCTTC; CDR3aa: CASRLDYGFDEQFF
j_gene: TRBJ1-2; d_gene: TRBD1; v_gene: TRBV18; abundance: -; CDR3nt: TGTGCCAGCTCCGGGACAGACTATGGCTACACCTTC; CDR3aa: CASSGTDYGYTF
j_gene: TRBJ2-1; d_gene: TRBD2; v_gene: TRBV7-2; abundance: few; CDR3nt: TGTGCCAGCAGCAGGACTAGCGGGACTTCCTACAATGAGCAGTTCTTC; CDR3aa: CASSRTSGTSYNEQFF
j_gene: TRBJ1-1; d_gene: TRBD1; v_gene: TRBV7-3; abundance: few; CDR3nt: TGTGCCAGCACCCCGACAGGGATTGACACTGAAGCTTTCTTT; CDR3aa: CASTPTGIDTEAFF
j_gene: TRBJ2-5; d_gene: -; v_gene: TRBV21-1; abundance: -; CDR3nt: TGTGCCAGCAGCAAAGCCCGGGACAGGGTAAAAGAGACCCAGTACTTC; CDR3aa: CASSKARDRVKETQYF
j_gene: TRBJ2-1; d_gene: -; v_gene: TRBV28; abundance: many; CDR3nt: TGTGCCAGCAGCCCTGTGGACCGGGCCAATGAGCAGTTCTTC; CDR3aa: CASSPVDRANEQFF
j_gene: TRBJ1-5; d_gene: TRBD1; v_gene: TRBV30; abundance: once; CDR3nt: TGTTTGGGGACAGGGAATCAGCCCCAGCATTTT; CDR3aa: CLGTGNQPQHF
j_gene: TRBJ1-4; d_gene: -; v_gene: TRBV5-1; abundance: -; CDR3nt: TGCGCCAGCAGCTCCTGGGGAGAGGGGACTAATGAAAAACTGTTTTTT; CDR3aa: CASSSWGEGTNEKLFF
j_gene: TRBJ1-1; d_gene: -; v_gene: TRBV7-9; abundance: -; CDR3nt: TGTGCCAGCAGCCTAATGCCAGGTGACACTGAAGCTTTCTTT; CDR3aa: CASSLMPGDTEAFF
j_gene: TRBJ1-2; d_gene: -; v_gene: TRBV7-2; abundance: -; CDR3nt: TGTGCCAGCAGCGGTCGGGGGGAAGGGGACTATGGCTACACCTTC; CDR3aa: CASSGRGEGDYGYTF
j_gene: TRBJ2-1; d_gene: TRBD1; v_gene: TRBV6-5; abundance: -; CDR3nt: TGTGCCAGCAGTCGGGGACAGGGGTCTAATGAGCAGTTCTTC; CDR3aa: CASSRGQGSNEQFF
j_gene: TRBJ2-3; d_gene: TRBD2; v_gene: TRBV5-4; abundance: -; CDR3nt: TGTGCCAGCAGCTTGGGGGGGACTAGCGGGGAACCTAGCACAGATACGCAGTATTTT; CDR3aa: CASSLGGTSGEPSTDTQYF
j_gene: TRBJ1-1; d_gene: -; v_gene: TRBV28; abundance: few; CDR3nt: TGTGCCAGCAGTCTCGACAGGACCGACACTGAAGCTTTCTTT; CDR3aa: CASSLDRTDTEAFF
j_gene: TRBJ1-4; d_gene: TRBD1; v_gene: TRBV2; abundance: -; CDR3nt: TGTGCCAGCAGTTACGACAGGGGATATGTAAAACTGTTTTTT; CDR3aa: CASSYDRGYVKLFF
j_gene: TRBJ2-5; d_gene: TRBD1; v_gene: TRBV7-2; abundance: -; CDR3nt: TGTGCCAGCAGCCTAGGAGCAGGGGGCGCTTACCAAGAGACCCAGTACTTC; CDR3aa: CASSLGAGGAYQETQYF
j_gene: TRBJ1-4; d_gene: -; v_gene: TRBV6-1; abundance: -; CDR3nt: TGTGCCAGCAGCAGGCTGGGGTGGAATGAAAAACTGTTTTTT; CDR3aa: CASSRLGWNEKLFF
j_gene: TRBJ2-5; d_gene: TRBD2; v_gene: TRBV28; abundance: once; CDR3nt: TGTGCCAGCAGTTTAAAGGGACTAGCGGGAGTGGGGAGAGAGACCCAGTACTTC; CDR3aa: CASSLKGLAGVGRETQYF
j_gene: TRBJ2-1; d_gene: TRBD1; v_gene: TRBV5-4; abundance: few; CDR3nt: TGTGCCAGCAGCCCTACAGGGGATTCCTACAATGAGCAGTTCTTC; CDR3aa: CASSPTGDSYNEQFF
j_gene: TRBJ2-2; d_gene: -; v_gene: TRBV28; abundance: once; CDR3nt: TGTGCCAGCAGTTTGCCAGGAGCCACCGTTACCGGGGAGCTGTTTTTT; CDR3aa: CASSLPGATVTGELFF
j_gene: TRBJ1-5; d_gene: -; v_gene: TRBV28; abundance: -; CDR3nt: TGTGCCAGCAGGGTCGGGGCCAGTCAGCCCCAGCATTTT; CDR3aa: CASRVGASQPQHF
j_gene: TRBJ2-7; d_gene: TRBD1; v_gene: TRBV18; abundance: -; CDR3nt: TGTGCCAGCTCACCGGGACAGACGGCGGAGCAGTACTTC; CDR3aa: CASSPGQTAEQYF